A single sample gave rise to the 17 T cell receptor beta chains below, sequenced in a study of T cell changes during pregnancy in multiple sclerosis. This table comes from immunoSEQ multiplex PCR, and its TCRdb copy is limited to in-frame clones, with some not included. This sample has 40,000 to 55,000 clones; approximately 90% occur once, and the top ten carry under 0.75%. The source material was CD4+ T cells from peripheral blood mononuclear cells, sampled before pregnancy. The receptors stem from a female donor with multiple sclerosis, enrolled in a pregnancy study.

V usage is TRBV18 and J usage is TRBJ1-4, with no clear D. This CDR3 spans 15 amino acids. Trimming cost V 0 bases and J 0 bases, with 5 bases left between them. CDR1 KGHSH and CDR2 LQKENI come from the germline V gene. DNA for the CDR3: TGTGCCAGCTCACCACCGGGCGCAACTAATGAAAAACTGTTTTTT. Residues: CASSPPGATNEKLFF.

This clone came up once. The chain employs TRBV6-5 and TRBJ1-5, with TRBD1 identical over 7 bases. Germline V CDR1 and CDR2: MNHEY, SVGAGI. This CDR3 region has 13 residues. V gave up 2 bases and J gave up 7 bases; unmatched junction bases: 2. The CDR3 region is CASSYDREQPQHF. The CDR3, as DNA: TGTGCCAGCAGTTACGACAGGGAACAGCCCCAGCATTTT.

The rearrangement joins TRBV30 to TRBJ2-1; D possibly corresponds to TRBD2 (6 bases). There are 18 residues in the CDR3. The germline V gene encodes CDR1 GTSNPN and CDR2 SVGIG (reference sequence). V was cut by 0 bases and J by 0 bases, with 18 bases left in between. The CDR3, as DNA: TGTGCCTGGAGTGTACTCTGGGTTGCGGGAAGCTCCTACAATGAGCAGTTCTTC. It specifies CAWSVLWVAGSSYNEQFF.

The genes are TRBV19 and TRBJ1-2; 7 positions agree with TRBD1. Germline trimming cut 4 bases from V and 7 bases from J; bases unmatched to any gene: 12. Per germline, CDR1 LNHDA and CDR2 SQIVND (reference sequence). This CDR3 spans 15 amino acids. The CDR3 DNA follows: TGTGCCAGTAGTAGGGGGGACAGCGGTATAGGTGGCTACACCTTC. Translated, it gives CASSRGDSGIGGYTF.

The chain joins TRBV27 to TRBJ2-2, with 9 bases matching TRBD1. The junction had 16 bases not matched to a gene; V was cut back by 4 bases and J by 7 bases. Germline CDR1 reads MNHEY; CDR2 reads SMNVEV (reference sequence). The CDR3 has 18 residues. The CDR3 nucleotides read TGTGCCAGCAGTTCACAACGTCTAGGGACAGGGTATGGCGGGGAGCTGTTTTTT. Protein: CASSSQRLGTGYGGELFF.

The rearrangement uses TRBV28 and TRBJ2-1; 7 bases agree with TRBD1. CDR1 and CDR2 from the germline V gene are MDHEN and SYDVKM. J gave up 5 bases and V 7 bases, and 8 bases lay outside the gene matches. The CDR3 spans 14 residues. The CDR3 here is CASNKGQANNEQFF. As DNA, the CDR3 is TGTGCCAGCAATAAAGGACAGGCCAACAATGAGCAGTTCTTC.

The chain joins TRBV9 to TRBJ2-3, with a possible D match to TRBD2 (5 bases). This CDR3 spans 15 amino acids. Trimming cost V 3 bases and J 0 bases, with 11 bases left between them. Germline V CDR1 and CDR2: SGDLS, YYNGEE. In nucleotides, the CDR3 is TGTGCCAGCAGCGGGACTTTTTATAGCACAGATACGCAGTATTTT. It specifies CASSGTFYSTDTQYF.

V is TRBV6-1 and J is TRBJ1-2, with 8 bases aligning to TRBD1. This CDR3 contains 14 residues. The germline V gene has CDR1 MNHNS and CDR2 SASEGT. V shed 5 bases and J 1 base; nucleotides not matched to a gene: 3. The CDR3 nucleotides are TGTGCCAGCAGTTCGGACAGGGTTAACTATGGCTACACCTTC. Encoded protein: CASSSDRVNYGYTF.

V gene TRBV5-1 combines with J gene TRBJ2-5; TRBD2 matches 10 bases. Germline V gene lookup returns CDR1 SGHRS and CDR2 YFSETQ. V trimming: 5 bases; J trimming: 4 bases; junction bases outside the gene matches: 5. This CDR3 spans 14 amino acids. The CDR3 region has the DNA TGCGCCAGCAGACTAAGCGGGGGGGGAGAGACCCAGTACTTC. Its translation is CASRLSGGGETQYF.

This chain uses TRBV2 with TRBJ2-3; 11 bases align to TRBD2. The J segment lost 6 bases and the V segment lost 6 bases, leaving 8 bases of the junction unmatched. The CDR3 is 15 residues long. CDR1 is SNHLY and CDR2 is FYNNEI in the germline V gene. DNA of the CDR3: TGTGCCAGCAGATTAGCGGGGGGGCCTGGGGATACGCAGTATTTT. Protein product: CASRLAGGPGDTQYF.

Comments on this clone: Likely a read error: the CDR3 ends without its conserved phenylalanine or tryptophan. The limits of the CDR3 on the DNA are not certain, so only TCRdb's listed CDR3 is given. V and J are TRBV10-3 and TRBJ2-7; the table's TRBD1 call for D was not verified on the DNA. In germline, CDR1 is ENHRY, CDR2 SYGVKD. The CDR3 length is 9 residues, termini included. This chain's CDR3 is CAISKGTGN.

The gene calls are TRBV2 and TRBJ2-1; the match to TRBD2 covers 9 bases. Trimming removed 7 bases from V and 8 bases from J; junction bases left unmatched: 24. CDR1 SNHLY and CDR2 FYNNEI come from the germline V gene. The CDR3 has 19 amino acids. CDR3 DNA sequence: TGTGCCAGCACCCTAATAACGAATAGCAGGAGCGGGGGGCCCTATGAGCAGTTCTTC. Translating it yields CASTLITNSRSGGPYEQFF.

CDR3: CASSQGQSNTEAFF. In nucleotides, the CDR3 is TGTGCCAGCAGCCAGGGACAGAGTAACACTGAAGCTTTCTTT. The chain carries TRBV6-1 and TRBJ1-1, with 7 bases that match TRBD1. V lost 6 bases and J lost 2; bases outside the gene matches: 6. Germline V gives CDR1 MNHNS, CDR2 SASEGT. The CDR3 loop spans 14 amino acids.

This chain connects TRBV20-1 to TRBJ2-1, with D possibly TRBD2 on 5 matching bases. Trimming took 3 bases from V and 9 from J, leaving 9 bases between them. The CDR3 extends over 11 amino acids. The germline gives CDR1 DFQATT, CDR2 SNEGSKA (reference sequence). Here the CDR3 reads CSASGEGEQFF. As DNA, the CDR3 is TGCAGTGCTAGCGGTGAGGGTGAGCAGTTCTTC.

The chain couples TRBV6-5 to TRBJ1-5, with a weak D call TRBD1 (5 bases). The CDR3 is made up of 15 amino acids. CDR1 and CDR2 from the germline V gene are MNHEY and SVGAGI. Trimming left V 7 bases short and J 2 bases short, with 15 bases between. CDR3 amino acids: CASNPQGGGNQPQHF. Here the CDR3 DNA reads TGTGCCAGCAACCCCCAGGGAGGGGGCAATCAGCCCCAGCATTTT.

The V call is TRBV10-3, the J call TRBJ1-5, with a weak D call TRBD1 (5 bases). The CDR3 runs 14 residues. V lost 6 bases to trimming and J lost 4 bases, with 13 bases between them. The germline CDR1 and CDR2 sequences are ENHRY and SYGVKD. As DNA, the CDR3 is TGTGCCATCAGGCCCGCCCAGGGTAATCAGCCCCAGCATTTT. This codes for CAIRPAQGNQPQHF.

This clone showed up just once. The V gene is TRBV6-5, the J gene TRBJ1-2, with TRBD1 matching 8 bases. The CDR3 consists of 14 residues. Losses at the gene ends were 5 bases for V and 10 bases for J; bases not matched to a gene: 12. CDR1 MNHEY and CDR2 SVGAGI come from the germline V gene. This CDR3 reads CASSAQTGGSDYTF. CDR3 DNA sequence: TGTGCCAGCAGTGCCCAAACAGGGGGTAGTGACTACACCTTC.